This T cell receptor (beta chain) appears in the sequencing data of a study of T cell changes during pregnancy in multiple sclerosis (dated by TCRdb to the late 2010s). For the study in its entirety: Changes in the T cell repertoire over the course of pregnancy were examined in this study in women with multiple sclerosis.

Trimming takes 2 bases from V and 5 bases from J, and the germline ends sit 9 bases apart. Per the germline V gene, LGHNT is the CDR1 and FRNRAP is the CDR2. Taken from cysteine to phenylalanine, the CDR3 has 13 residues. Only the CDR3 region is kept as DNA, spanning 39 bases read in frame from base 1. The library was made by the immunoSEQ multiplex PCR assay. Imported from immuneACCESS, the table was reduced by TCRdb to in-frame sequences with V and J called. These copies leave out some clones; in studies compared against another copy, an unresolved V gene accounts for under half, and the cause of the remainder is not known. This sample gives about 93,000 clones in total; 85% to 95% of them show up just once. 2% to 2.5% of the sample is held by the ten biggest clonotypes. As to this clone: What antigen it recognizes has not been identified. Per-nucleotide qualities are absent, and no much larger clonotype sits a single base away.

The clonotype was recovered from a female donor with multiple sclerosis, enrolled in a pregnancy study. Sequences were derived from peripheral blood, sampled after pregnancy. Here the chain combines TRBV12-5 and TRBJ1-1, with no D gene named confidently. The DNA reads as follows: TGTGCTAGTGGTTTGAATACCGGTACTGAAGCTTTCTTT. Its amino acids are CASGLNTGTEAFF.